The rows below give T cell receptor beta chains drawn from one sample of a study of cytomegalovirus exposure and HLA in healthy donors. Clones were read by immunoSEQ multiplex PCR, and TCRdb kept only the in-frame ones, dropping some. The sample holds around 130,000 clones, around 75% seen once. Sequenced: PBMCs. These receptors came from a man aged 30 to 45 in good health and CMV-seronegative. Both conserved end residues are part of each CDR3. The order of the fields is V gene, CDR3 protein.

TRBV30,CAWSAHWGPNQPQHF
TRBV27,CASSLQGRGSYEQYF
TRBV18,CASSPSSENTEAFF
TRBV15,CATSRDSTGSYEQYF
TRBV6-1,CASSDYNRNTEAFF
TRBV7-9,CASSSAYEQYF
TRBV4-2,CASSQVSGRKETQYF
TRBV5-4,CASSHGSLDSYEQYF
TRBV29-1,CSVDGTSGSYSSYEQYF
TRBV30,CAWSLRAGGITGNTIYF
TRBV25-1,CASRRDTSYEQYF
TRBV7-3,CASSLTLAVDEQFF
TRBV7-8,CASSFPVTEAFF
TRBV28,CASSWLSQETQYF
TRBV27,CASRGQGTEAFF
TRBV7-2,CASSLSPGGNSPLHF
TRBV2,CASNSGGSTDTQYF
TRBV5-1,CAGNSGGAETQYF
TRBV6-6,CASSLSGALGDTQYF
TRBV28,CASRRYTGGRYGYTF
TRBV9,CASSGRAGRTGELFF
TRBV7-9,CASSLAGSGTDTQYF
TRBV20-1,CSARDRGYTF
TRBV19,CASSTSGIYEQYF